The TCR beta chain described here comes from a study of human T cells and chemical hapten exposure. Time point reported: pre-sensitization, week 0. Treatment specified: therapeutic diphenylcyclopropenone sensitization with weekly scalp DPC. Donors, patients with alopecia ranging from 18 to 70 years old and judged suitable for DPC, provided samples. Trimming left V 0 bases short and J 5 bases short, with 6 bases between. The germline CDR1 and CDR2 sequences are DFQATT and SNEGSKA (reference sequence). This CDR3 contains 12 residues. What the library attached to individual cDNA molecules were unique molecular identifiers. Via MiXCR, TCRdb re-called the RACE reads, giving one row per CDR3 protein. The table lists more than 85,000 distinct CDR3 sequences, 8.5% of them singletons, with around 2.6% in the top ten. The sample holds many counts of this clonotype.

The starting material was whole blood, obtained in connection with sensitization to the hapten diphenylcyclopropenone (DPC). This receptor was obtained from a man aged 40-55 years with alopecia areata. Some clones in this sample may be carry-over from other donors' samples. The rearrangement links TRBV20-1 to TRBJ2-3; D is unresolved. For the CDR3, the DNA is TGCAGTGCTAGAGATACAAGAGATACGCAGTATTTT. This encodes CSARDTRDTQYF.